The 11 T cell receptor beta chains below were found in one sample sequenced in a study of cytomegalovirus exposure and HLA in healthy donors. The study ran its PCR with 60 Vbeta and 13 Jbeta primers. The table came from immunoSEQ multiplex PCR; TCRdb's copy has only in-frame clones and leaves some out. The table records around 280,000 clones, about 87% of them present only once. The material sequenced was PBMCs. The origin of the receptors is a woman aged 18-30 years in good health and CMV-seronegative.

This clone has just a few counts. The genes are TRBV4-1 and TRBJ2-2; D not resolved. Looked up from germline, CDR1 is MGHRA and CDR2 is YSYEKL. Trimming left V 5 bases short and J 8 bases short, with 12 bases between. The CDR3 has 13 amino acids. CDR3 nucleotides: TGCGCCAGCAGCTCCTACCTGCATGGGGAGCTGTTTTTT. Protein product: CASSSYLHGELFF.

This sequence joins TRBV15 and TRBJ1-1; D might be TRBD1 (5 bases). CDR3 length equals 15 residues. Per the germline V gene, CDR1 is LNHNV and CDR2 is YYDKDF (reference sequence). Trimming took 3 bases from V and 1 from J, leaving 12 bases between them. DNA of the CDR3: TGTGCCACCAGCAGGTCCCTGACAGCGAACACTGAAGCTTTCTTT. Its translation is CATSRSLTANTEAFF.

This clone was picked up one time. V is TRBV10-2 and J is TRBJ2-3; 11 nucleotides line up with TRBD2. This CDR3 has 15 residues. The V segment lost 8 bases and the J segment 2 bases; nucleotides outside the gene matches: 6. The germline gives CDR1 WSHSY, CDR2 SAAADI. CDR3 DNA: TGCGCCAGCCGGGAGACTAGCGGGGACACAGATACGCAGTATTTT. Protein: CASRETSGDTDTQYF.

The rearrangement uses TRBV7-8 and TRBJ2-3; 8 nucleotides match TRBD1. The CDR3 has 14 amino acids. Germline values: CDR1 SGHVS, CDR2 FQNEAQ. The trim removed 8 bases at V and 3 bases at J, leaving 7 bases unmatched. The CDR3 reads CASCRDRPTDTQYF. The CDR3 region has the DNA TGTGCCAGCTGCCGGGACAGGCCGACAGATACGCAGTATTTT.

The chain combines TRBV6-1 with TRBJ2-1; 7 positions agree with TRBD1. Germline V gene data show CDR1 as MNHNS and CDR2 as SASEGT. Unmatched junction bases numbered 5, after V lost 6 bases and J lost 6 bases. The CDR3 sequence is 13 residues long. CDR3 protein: CASRLGQSNEQFF. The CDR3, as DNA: TGTGCCAGCAGATTGGGACAGTCCAATGAGCAGTTCTTC.

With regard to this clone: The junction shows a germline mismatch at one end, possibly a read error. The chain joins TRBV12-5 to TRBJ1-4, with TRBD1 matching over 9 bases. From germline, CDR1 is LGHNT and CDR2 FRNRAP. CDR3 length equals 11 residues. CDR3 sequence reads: CASGPAGTGYW. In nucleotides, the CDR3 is TGTGCTAGTGGACCAGCCGGGACAGGGTACTGG. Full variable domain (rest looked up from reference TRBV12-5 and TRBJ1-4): DARVTQTPRHKVTEMGQEVTMRCQPILGHNTVFWYRQTMMQGLELLAYFRNRAPLDDSGMPKDRFSAEMPDATLATLKIQPSEPRDSAVYFCASGPAGTGYWGSGTQLSVL.

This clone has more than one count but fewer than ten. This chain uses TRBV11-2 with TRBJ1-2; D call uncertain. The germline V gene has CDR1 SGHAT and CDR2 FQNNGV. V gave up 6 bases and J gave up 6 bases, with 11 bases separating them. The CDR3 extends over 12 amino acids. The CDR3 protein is CASSSEGNGYTF. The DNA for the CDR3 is TGTGCCAGCAGTTCCGAGGGTAATGGCTACACCTTC. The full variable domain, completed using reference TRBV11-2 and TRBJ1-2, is EAGVAQSPRYKIIEKRQSVAFWCNPISGHATLYWYQQILGQGPKLLIQFQNNGVVDDSQLPKDRFSAERLKGVDSTLKIQPAKLEDSAVYLCASSSEGNGYTFGSGTRLTVV.

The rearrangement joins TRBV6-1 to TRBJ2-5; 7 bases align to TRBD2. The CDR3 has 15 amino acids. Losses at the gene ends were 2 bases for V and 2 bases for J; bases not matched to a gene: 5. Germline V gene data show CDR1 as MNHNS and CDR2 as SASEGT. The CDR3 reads CASSETAGDQETQYF. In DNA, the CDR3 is TGTGCCAGCAGTGAAACGGCGGGGGATCAAGAGACCCAGTACTTC.

CDR3 residues: CASSRTREHYGYTF. DNA for the CDR3: TGTGCCAGCAGCCGAACCAGGGAACACTATGGCTACACCTTC. J is TRBJ1-2 and V is TRBV2, with D perhaps TRBD1 (5 bases). This CDR3 has 14 amino acids. Looked up from germline, CDR1 is SNHLY and CDR2 is FYNNEI. The V end lost 6 bases, the J end lost 3 bases, and 14 bases lay between the germline ends.

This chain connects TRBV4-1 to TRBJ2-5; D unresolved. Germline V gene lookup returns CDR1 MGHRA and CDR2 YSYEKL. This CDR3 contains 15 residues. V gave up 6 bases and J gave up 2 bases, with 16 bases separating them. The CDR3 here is CASRPLGLTQETQYF. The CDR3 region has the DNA TGCGCCAGCAGACCCCTTGGGCTTACTCAAGAGACCCAGTACTTC.

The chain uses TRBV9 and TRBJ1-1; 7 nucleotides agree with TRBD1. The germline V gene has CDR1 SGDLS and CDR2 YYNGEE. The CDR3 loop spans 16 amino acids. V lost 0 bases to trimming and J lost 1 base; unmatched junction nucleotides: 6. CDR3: CASSVGFDRANTEAFF. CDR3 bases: TGTGCCAGCAGCGTAGGGTTTGACAGGGCGAACACTGAAGCTTTCTTT.